This passage covers 22 T cell receptor beta chains from one sample sequenced in a study of blood T cell repertoires in COVID-19. Sequencing was performed with immunoSEQ multiplex PCR; in TCRdb, only in-frame clones are kept and a portion is missing. The data contain under 300,000 clones, roughly 84% of them seen just once; the ten biggest clones take up about 2.1%. Source material: peripheral blood. These receptors originate from a woman in her thirties or forties who had recovered from COVID-19.

The chain employs TRBV19 and TRBJ2-6; tentative D call: TRBD2 (5 bases). The V end lost 2 bases, the J end lost 4 bases, and 6 bases lay between the germline ends. The CDR3 contains 14 residues. Looked up from germline, CDR1 is LNHDA and CDR2 is SQIVND (reference sequence). This CDR3 reads CASSITGGANVLTF. For the CDR3, the DNA is TGTGCCAGTAGTATAACGGGGGGGGCCAACGTCCTGACTTTC.

The chain has TRBV21-1 and TRBJ2-7; the table gives TRBD2 as D, unverified against the DNA. TRBV21-1 constitutes a pseudogene. CDR3 length equals 17 residues. CDR3 protein: CASSKFATRSESYEQYF. CDR3 DNA sequence: TGTGCCAGCAGCAAATTCGCCACAAGGTCGGAGTCCTACGAGCAGTACTTC.

The chain couples TRBV6-6 to TRBJ2-7; 11 nucleotides agree with TRBD2. Germline assignment: CDR1 MNHNY and CDR2 SVGAGI (reference sequence). The CDR3 sequence is 16 residues long. Germline trimming cut 5 bases from V and 2 bases from J; bases unmatched to any gene: 8. CDR3 sequence: CASSQLGTSGTYEQYF. The CDR3 region has the DNA TGTGCCAGCAGTCAACTAGGGACTAGCGGTACCTACGAGCAGTACTTC.

The chain uses TRBV28 and TRBJ1-2, with TRBD1 matching over 9 bases. The CDR3 runs 14 residues. V was clipped by 4 bases and J by 8 bases; unmatched bases: 8. CDR1 and CDR2 from the germline V gene are MDHEN and SYDVKM. CDR3 protein: CASSSTGGKGGYTF. In DNA form, the CDR3 reads TGTGCCAGCAGTTCCACAGGGGGCAAGGGGGGCTACACCTTC.

The chain combines TRBV7-2 with TRBJ2-7; 7 nucleotides align to TRBD2. The germline CDR1 and CDR2 sequences are SGHTA and FQGNSA. Losses at the gene ends were 5 bases for V and 6 bases for J; bases not matched to a gene: 7. The CDR3 is made up of 13 amino acids. The CDR3 coding sequence is TGTGCCAGCAGCCGGACTAGAAGAGCCGAGCAGTACTTC. Amino acids: CASSRTRRAEQYF.

The rearrangement uses TRBV11-3 and TRBJ2-7; 15 nucleotides agree with TRBD2. Unmatched junction bases numbered 9, after V lost 0 bases and J lost 3 bases. CDR1 and CDR2 (germline): SGHNT, YENEEA. The CDR3 is made up of 19 amino acids. This chain's CDR3 is CASSLEGSGLAGGFYEQYF. The DNA for the CDR3 is TGTGCCAGCAGCTTAGAGGGGTCGGGACTAGCGGGAGGATTCTACGAGCAGTACTTC.

V is TRBV12-3 or TRBV12-4 and J is TRBJ1-1, with D possibly matching TRBD1 (6 bases). The germline V and J ends were trimmed by 5 bases and 1 base, with 8 bases remaining between them. This CDR3 region has 13 residues. The CDR3 here is CASSGGPNTEAFF. The CDR3 coding sequence is TGTGCCAGCAGTGGGGGCCCGAACACTGAAGCTTTCTTT.

The V gene is TRBV13, the J gene TRBJ2-7; TRBD2 might be the D (6 bases). The V gene's germline CDR1 is PRHDT and CDR2 FYEKMQ (reference sequence). Trimming pared 1 base from V and 7 bases from J, leaving 11 bases between. This CDR3 region has 13 residues. The CDR3 here is CASSLARGGEQYF. The CDR3 coding sequence is TGTGCCAGCAGCTTAGCAAGGGGAGGTGAGCAGTACTTC. Based on the CDR3 plus reference TRBV13 and TRBJ2-7, the full variable domain is AAGVIQSPRHLIKEKRETATLKCYPIPRHDTVYWYQQGPGQDPQFLISFYEKMQSDKGSIPDRFSAQQFSDYHSELNMSSLELGDSALYFCASSLARGGEQYFGPGTRLTVT.

The chain recombines TRBV19 with TRBJ2-7, with TRBD2 matching 8 bases. The V gene end was trimmed by 3 bases and the J gene end by 0 bases; junction bases not matched to a gene: 7. This CDR3 is built from 16 residues. CDR1 and CDR2 from the germline V gene are LNHDA and SQIVND (reference sequence). The CDR3, as DNA: TGTGCCAGTAGTATGCAAGGAGCGGGAGCCTCCTACGAGCAGTACTTC. Residues: CASSMQGAGASYEQYF. The full variable domain, rest sourced from reference TRBV19 and TRBJ2-7, is DGGITQSPKYLFRKEGQNVTLSCEQNLNHDAMYWYRQDPGQGLRLIYYSQIVNDFQKGDIAEGYSVSREKKESFPLTVTSAQKNPTAFYLCASSMQGAGASYEQYFGPGTRLTVT.

The genes are TRBV5-6 and TRBJ2-3, with a tentative D call TRBD2 (6 bases). Germline values: CDR1 SGHDT, CDR2 YYEEEE. This CDR3 contains 12 residues. V lost 0 bases to trimming and J lost 9 bases, with 8 bases between them. The CDR3 DNA sequence: TGTGCCAGCAGCTTGGGGAGGGAAACGCAGTATTTT. Translating gives CASSLGRETQYF.

This clone has ten or more counts. The chain uses TRBV4-3 and TRBJ1-2; D is possibly TRBD1 (6 bases). The CDR3 has 15 residues. V shed 4 bases and J shed 3 bases, with 15 bases lying between them. In germline, CDR1 is LGHNA, CDR2 YSLEER. The CDR3 is CASSPDREGHYGYTF. Here the CDR3 DNA reads TGCGCCAGCAGCCCGGACAGAGAAGGGCACTATGGCTACACCTTC.

The chain links TRBV6-5 to TRBJ1-3; D gene ambiguous. Trimming stripped 5 bases from V and 0 bases from J, with 11 bases between. This CDR3 is 15 amino acids long. Per the germline V gene, CDR1 is MNHEY and CDR2 is SVGAGI. The chain's CDR3 is CASSPRRSSGNTIYF. For the CDR3, the DNA is TGTGCCAGCAGTCCAAGACGGAGCTCTGGAAACACCATATATTTT.

The chain employs TRBV28 and TRBJ1-4, with D perhaps TRBD1 (6 bases). CDR1 is MDHEN, CDR2 SYDVKM, per germline. The CDR3 totals 14 residues. The ends were cut back, 4 bases at V and 8 bases at J, with 14 bases in the middle. In DNA form, the CDR3 reads TGTGCCAGCAGTTCAGGGGTGGGGAAGGAAAAACTGTTTTTT. Its protein is CASSSGVGKEKLFF.

This clone was found a few times. This chain uses TRBV7-2 with TRBJ2-1; D perhaps matches TRBD2 (5 bases). V lost 1 base, J lost 12 bases, and 16 bases lay in between. Per germline, CDR1 SGHTA and CDR2 FQGNSA. The CDR3 contains 14 residues. This chain's CDR3 is CASSLEGGPRGQFF. The CDR3 nucleotides read TGTGCCAGCAGCTTAGAGGGCGGGCCCCGGGGGCAGTTCTTC.

This clone was seen a handful of times. The chain employs TRBV10-3 and TRBJ1-2; TRBD1 matches 7 bases. This CDR3 is 17 amino acids long. CDR1 and CDR2 from the germline V gene are ENHRY and SYGVKD. The V segment lost 6 bases and the J segment 0 bases; nucleotides outside the gene matches: 13. This chain's CDR3 is CAIRLGTAVNSNYGYTF. The DNA for the CDR3 is TGTGCCATCAGGCTCGGGACAGCGGTAAATTCTAACTATGGCTACACCTTC.

DNA of the CDR3: TGCGCCAGCCGGTGGGGGGGGCGAGGTGAGCAGTACTTC. It translates to CASRWGGRGEQYF. The J gene is TRBJ2-7, the V gene TRBV5-1; possible D gene TRBD2, 7 bases. CDR3 length: 13 amino acids. V lost 7 bases to trimming and J lost 7 bases, with 18 bases between them. Germline CDR1 reads SGHRS; CDR2 reads YFSETQ.

The CDR3 DNA sequence: TGTGCCTGGAGTGTAGGGGGGGGGCGCACTGAAGCTTTCTTT. It is translated as CAWSVGGGRTEAFF. The rearrangement uses TRBV30 and TRBJ1-1; D might be TRBD1 (6 bases). V was cut by 0 bases and J by 4 bases, with 12 bases left in between. CDR3 length equals 14 residues. Germline V gene data show CDR1 as GTSNPN and CDR2 as SVGIG (reference sequence). The variable domain in full, with the rest retrieved from reference TRBV30 and TRBJ1-1, is SQTIHQWPATLVQPVGSPLSLECTVEGTSNPNLYWYRQAAGRGLQLLFYSVGIGQISSEVPQNLSASRPQDRQFILSSKKLLLSDSGFYLCAWSVGGGRTEAFFGQGTRLTVV.

This clone is a singleton in its sample. The CDR3 DNA follows: TGTGCCAGCAGTTTATGGGACAGGGGCACAGATACGCAGTATTTT. Its protein product is CASSLWDRGTDTQYF. The chain combines TRBV27 with TRBJ2-3; 9 bases align to TRBD1. The CDR3 length is 15 residues. With V trimmed by 1 base and J by 1 base, 0 bases remained unmatched. Germline CDR1 and CDR2: MNHEY and SMNVEV (reference sequence).

The rearrangement uses TRBV25-1 and TRBJ1-2, with D maybe TRBD1 (6 bases). V was trimmed by 2 bases and J by 8 bases, leaving 18 bases between them. This CDR3 is 15 amino acids long. Germline loops: CDR1 MGHDK, CDR2 SYGVNS. The CDR3: CASSEPTGGGRGYTF. In nucleotides, the CDR3 is TGTGCCAGCAGTGAACCCACCGGGGGGGGCCGGGGCTACACCTTC.

This clone was recorded a few times. V gene TRBV4-1 combines with J gene TRBJ2-3; D is possibly TRBD2 (6 bases). The CDR3 contains 16 residues. Trimming removed 1 base from V and 6 bases from J, with 17 bases in between. The germline gives CDR1 MGHRA, CDR2 YSYEKL. The CDR3 protein is CASSQAGDVIGDTQYF. The CDR3 DNA is TGCGCCAGCAGCCAAGCGGGGGACGTTATAGGGGATACGCAGTATTTT.

This clone was seen more than once but under ten times. The chain has TRBV11-3 and TRBJ2-7; 8 bases fit TRBD1. Germline CDR1 SGHNT, CDR2 YENEEA. This CDR3 region has 14 residues. The V segment lost 3 bases and the J segment 7 bases; nucleotides outside the gene matches: 8. The CDR3 loop is CASSFLQGDREQYF. CDR3 nucleotides: TGTGCCAGCAGCTTCCTACAGGGGGATCGGGAGCAGTACTTC.

This sequence joins TRBV7-9 and TRBJ2-3, with 10 nucleotides matching TRBD2. Germline V gene lookup returns CDR1 SEHNR and CDR2 FQNEAQ (reference sequence). With V trimmed by 5 bases and J by 4 bases, 3 bases remained unmatched. CDR3 length: 14 residues. In nucleotides, the CDR3 is TGTGCCAGCAGCCTTCTAGCGGGAGCAGATACGCAGTATTTT. Translated: CASSLLAGADTQYF.